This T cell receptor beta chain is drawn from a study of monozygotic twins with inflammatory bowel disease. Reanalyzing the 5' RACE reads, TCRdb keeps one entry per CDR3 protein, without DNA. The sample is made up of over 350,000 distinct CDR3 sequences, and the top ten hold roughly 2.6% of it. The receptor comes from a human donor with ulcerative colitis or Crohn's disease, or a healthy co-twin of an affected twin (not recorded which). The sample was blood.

CDR3 in amino acids: CASSLWGPGETQYF. The chain has TRBV5-1 and TRBJ2-5; TCRdb lists TRBD1, though no DNA is available to test this call. Germline V lookup: CDR1 SGHRS, CDR2 YFSETQ. This CDR3 is 14 amino acids long. Using reference TRBV5-1 and TRBJ2-5 for the parts outside the CDR3, the full variable domain is KAGVTQTPRYLIKTRGQQVTLSCSPISGHRSVSWYQQTPGQGLQFLFEYFSETQRNKGNFPGRFSGRQFSNSRSEMNVSTLELGDSALYLCASSLWGPGETQYFGPGTRLLVL.